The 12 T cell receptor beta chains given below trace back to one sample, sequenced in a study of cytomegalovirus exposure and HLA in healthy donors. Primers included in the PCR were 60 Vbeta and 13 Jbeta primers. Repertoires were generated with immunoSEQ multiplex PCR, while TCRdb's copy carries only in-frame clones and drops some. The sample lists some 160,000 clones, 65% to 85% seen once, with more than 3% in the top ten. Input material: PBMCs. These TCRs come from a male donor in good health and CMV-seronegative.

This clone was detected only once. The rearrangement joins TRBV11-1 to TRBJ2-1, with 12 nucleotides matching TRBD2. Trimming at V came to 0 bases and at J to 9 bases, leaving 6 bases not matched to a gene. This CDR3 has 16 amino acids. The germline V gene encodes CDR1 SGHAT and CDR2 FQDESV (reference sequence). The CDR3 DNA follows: TGTGCCAGCAGCTTAGCCCTAGCGGGAGGGCAGGGTGAGCAGTTCTTC. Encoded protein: CASSLALAGGQGEQFF.

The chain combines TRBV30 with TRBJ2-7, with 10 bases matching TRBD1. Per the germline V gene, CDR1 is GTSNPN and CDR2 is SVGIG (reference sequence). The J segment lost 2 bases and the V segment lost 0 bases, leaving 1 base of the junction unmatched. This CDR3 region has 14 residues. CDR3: CAWSVGTGAYEQYF. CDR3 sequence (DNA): TGTGCCTGGAGTGTTGGGACAGGGGCCTACGAGCAGTACTTC.

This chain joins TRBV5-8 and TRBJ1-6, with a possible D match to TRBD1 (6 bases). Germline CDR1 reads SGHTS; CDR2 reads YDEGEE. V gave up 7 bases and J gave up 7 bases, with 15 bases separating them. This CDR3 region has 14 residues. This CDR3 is CASEAGGWNSPLHF. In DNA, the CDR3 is TGTGCCAGCGAGGCGGGGGGCTGGAATTCACCCCTCCACTTT.

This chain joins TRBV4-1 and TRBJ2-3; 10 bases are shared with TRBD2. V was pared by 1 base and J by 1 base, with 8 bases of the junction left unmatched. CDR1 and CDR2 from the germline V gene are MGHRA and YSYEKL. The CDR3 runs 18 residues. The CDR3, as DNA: TGCGCCAGCAGCCAAGGTGAGGTAGCGGGAGGTCGCACAGATACGCAGTATTTT. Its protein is CASSQGEVAGGRTDTQYF.

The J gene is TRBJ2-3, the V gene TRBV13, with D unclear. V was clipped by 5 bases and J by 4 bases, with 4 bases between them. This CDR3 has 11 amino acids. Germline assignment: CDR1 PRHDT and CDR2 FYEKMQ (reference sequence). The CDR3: CASSPSDTQYF. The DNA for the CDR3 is TGTGCCAGCAGCCCATCAGATACGCAGTATTTT.

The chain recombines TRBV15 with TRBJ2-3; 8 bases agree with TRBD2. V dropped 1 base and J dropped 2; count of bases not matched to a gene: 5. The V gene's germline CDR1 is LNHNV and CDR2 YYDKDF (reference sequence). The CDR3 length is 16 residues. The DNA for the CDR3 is TGTGCCACCAGCAGAGCACTAGCGGAAATCACAGATACGCAGTATTTT. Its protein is CATSRALAEITDTQYF. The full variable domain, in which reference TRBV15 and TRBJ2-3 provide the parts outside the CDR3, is DAMVIQNPRYQVTQFGKPVTLSCSQTLNHNVMYWYQQKSSQAPKLLFHYYDKDFNNEADTPDNFQSRRPNTSFCFLDIRSPGLGDTAMYLCATSRALAEITDTQYFGPGTRLTVL.

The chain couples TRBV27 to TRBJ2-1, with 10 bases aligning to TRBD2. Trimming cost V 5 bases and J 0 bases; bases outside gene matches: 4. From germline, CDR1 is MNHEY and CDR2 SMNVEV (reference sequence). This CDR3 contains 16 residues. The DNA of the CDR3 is TGTGCCAGCAGTCCGATAGCGGGAGGCTCCTACAATGAGCAGTTCTTC. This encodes CASSPIAGGSYNEQFF.

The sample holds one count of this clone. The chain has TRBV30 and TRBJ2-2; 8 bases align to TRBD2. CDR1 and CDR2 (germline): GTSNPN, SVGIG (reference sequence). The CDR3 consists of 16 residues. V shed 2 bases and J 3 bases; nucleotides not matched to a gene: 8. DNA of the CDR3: TGTGCCTGGAGTCCTTGGACTAGCAGCCACACCGGGGAGCTGTTTTTT. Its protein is CAWSPWTSSHTGELFF.

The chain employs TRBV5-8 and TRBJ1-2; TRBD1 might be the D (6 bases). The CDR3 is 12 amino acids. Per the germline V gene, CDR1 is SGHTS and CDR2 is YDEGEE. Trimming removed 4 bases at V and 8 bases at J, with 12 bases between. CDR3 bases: TGTGCCAGCAGCGGTATGAGGGGGGGCTACACCTTC. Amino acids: CASSGMRGGYTF.

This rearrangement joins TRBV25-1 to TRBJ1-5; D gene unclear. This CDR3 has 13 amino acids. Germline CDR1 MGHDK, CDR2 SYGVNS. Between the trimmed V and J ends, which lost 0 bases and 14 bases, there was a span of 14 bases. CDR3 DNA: TGTGCCAGCAGTGAATATTTGGCACCACCCGAGCATTTT. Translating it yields CASSEYLAPPEHF.

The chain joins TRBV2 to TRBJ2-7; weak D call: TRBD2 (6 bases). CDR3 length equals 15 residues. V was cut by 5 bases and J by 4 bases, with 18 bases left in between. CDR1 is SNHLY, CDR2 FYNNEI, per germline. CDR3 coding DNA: TGTGCCAGCAGTTACTCGGGGGTAGTGGAATACGAGCAGTACTTC. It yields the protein CASSYSGVVEYEQYF.

Written as DNA, the CDR3 is TGTGCCAGCAGCCCTAGGGGACAGGGAGACGGCTACACCTTC. Amino acids: CASSPRGQGDGYTF. The V call is TRBV4-2, the J call TRBJ1-2, with 9 positions matching TRBD1. Per the germline V gene, CDR1 is LGHNA and CDR2 is YNFKEQ. The V segment lost 4 bases and the J segment 8 bases; nucleotides outside the gene matches: 8. The CDR3 covers 14 residues.